Sequencing of this T cell receptor (beta chain) was carried out in a study of blood T cell repertoires in COVID-19. Looking at the study overall: T cells, B-cell-depleted T cells, or PBMCs supplied cDNA or gDNA.

The germline gives CDR1 KGHDR, CDR2 SFDVKD. Trimming left V 6 bases short and J 2 bases short, with 13 bases between. This CDR3 is 15 amino acids long. Per the original data handling: Nucleated cell counts were estimated from reference gene primer amplification. Some clones are missing from TCRdb's copy, which holds only in-frame ones; the method was immunoSEQ multiplex PCR. D and trimming come from the DNA, and the V and J calls and clone size come from that table. The data show approximately 260,000 clones, with about 85% seen just once and 3.6% held by the top ten. The sample was peripheral blood. The source is a man between 18 and 35 years old with active or convalescent COVID-19. The chain joins TRBV24-1 to TRBJ2-1, with a possible D match to TRBD2 (5 bases). The CDR3: CATSTSRQTYNEQFF. Written as DNA, the CDR3 is TGTGCCACCAGTACTAGTCGGCAAACCTACAATGAGCAGTTCTTC.